These 21 T cell receptor beta chains were sequenced from one sample in a study of B cell selection in AIRE deficiency. Sorting defined conventional CD4 T cells as CD4+CD127+. This table comes from immunoSEQ multiplex PCR, and its TCRdb copy is limited to in-frame clones, with some not included. The profile shows 20,000 to 25,000 clones, less than 98% of them singletons. The sample consisted of conventional CD4+ T cells sorted from PBMCs. These receptors originate from a human donor with AIRE deficiency.

V is TRBV28 and J is TRBJ2-2; 7 bases align to TRBD1. After removal of 6 bases from V and 3 bases from J, the junction contained 7 bases not matched to a gene. Germline loops: CDR1 MDHEN, CDR2 SYDVKM. There are 15 residues in the CDR3. The CDR3 bases are TGTGCCAGCAGAACAGGACAGGCAGACACCGGGGAGCTGTTTTTT. Residues: CASRTGQADTGELFF.

This clone was counted a single time. The gene calls are TRBV4-1 and TRBJ2-1, with 7 bases fitting TRBD2. After removal of 1 base from V and 7 bases from J, the junction contained 7 bases not matched to a gene. The CDR3 contains 15 residues. Germline V lookup: CDR1 MGHRA, CDR2 YSYEKL. The CDR3 protein is CASSQGTGTINEQFF. The CDR3 DNA is TGCGCCAGCAGCCAAGGGACCGGGACTATAAATGAGCAGTTCTTC.

V and J are TRBV5-4 and TRBJ2-2; possible D gene TRBD1, 5 bases. Between the trimmed V and J ends, which lost 4 bases and 2 bases, there was a span of 12 bases. Germline CDR1 and CDR2: SGHNT and YYREEE (reference sequence). CDR3 length: 15 amino acids. CDR3: CASSLGHQNTGELFF. The CDR3 DNA is TGTGCCAGCAGCCTAGGACACCAAAACACCGGGGAGCTGTTTTTT.

The chain joins TRBV28 to TRBJ2-7; 8 nucleotides line up with TRBD1. The CDR3 loop spans 13 amino acids. Trimming cost V 4 bases and J 6 bases; bases outside gene matches: 5. Germline CDR1 MDHEN, CDR2 SYDVKM. In DNA, the CDR3 is TGTGCCAGCAGTTCTGGACAGGGCCCCGAGCAGTACTTC. As protein: CASSSGQGPEQYF.

This rearrangement joins TRBV28 to TRBJ2-7, with D perhaps being TRBD1 or TRBD2 (5 bases each). The length of the CDR3 is 14 residues. The V end was cut by 7 bases, the J end by 3 bases, with 16 bases between. Germline CDR1 MDHEN, CDR2 SYDVKM. The CDR3 nucleotides read TGTGCCAGCACCTTGGGTGGGACCCGCTACGAGCAGTACTTC. Translation: CASTLGGTRYEQYF.

The chain recombines TRBV11-3 with TRBJ2-5, with 12 bases aligning to TRBD2. The V and J ends lost 7 bases and 1 base, in that order; junction bases with no gene match: 7. The CDR3 covers 16 residues. Germline CDR1 is SGHNT and CDR2 is YENEEA. The CDR3: CASTFGLAGTQETQYF. The CDR3 DNA follows: TGTGCCAGCACCTTCGGACTAGCGGGGACCCAAGAGACCCAGTACTTC.

The chain couples TRBV23-1 to TRBJ1-5, with a tentative D call TRBD1 (6 bases). TRBV23-1 is known as an ORF, though its function is uncertain. V gave up 5 bases and J gave up 8 bases, with 22 bases separating them. The CDR3 runs to 16 residues. This chain's CDR3 is CASSLRNREVIKPQHF. The CDR3 region has the DNA TGCGCCAGCAGTTTGCGGAACAGGGAGGTTATAAAGCCCCAGCATTTT.

The chain has TRBV7-9 and TRBJ1-1, with D unclear. The germline V gene encodes CDR1 SEHNR and CDR2 FQNEAQ (reference sequence). The CDR3 sequence is 13 residues long. The V end lost 5 bases, the J end lost 5 bases, and 12 bases lay between the germline ends. The CDR3 DNA is TGTGCCAGCAGCCCCTCCCGCGCTACTGAAGCTTTCTTT. It translates to CASSPSRATEAFF.

The chain employs TRBV7-2 and TRBJ1-1, with D perhaps matching TRBD1 (5 bases). The ends were cut back, 5 bases at V and 2 bases at J, with 9 bases in the middle. This CDR3 contains 13 residues. CDR1 is SGHTA and CDR2 is FQGNSA in the germline V gene. CDR3 nucleotides: TGTGCCAGCAGCCCGGGGACTAACACTGAAGCTTTCTTT. This encodes CASSPGTNTEAFF.

The chain couples TRBV7-3 to TRBJ2-7; D remains unclear. This CDR3 contains 13 residues. Trimming shortened V by 5 bases and J by 2 bases, and 10 bases separated the two germline ends. Germline V lookup: CDR1 SGHTA, CDR2 FQGTGA. CDR3 nucleotides: TGTGCCAGCAGCCCCGCGGCCGCCTACGAGCAGTACTTC. It codes for CASSPAAAYEQYF.

The gene calls are TRBV25-1 and TRBJ2-1; the match to TRBD1 covers 7 bases. Germline values: CDR1 MGHDK, CDR2 SYGVNS. J was trimmed by 5 bases and V by 7 bases; bases with no gene match: 11. The CDR3 has 15 residues. The CDR3 spells CASNLPGTANNEQFF. In DNA, the CDR3 is TGTGCCAGCAACCTCCCCGGGACAGCCAACAATGAGCAGTTCTTC.

The CDR3 nucleotides read TGTGCCAGCAGTGAGCCGGGAGATTTGGACATTCAGTACTTC. This encodes CASSEPGDLDIQYF. The chain has TRBV25-1 and TRBJ2-4; D might be TRBD2 (6 bases). There are 14 residues in the CDR3. CDR1 and CDR2 from the germline V gene are MGHDK and SYGVNS. With 3 bases removed from V and 8 bases from J, the gap between germline ends came to 14 bases.

The genes are TRBV5-1 and TRBJ2-7; 12 nucleotides line up with TRBD2. CDR1 is SGHRS and CDR2 is YFSETQ in the germline V gene. There are 14 residues in the CDR3. Trimming took 4 bases from V and 3 from J; bases not matched to a gene: 2. The DNA for the CDR3 is TGCGCCAGCAGCCCGACTAGCGGGAGCTACGAGCAGTACTTC. Amino acid sequence: CASSPTSGSYEQYF.

This chain connects TRBV6-1 to TRBJ2-3; 9 positions agree with TRBD2. The V gene end was trimmed by 7 bases and the J gene end by 4 bases; junction bases not matched to a gene: 6. This CDR3 is 14 amino acids long. In germline, CDR1 is MNHNS, CDR2 SASEGT. In DNA, the CDR3 is TGTGCCAGCACCCGGGCGGGGGGGGCAGATACGCAGTATTTT. Protein product: CASTRAGGADTQYF.

The chain combines TRBV1 with TRBJ2-5; TRBD2 is the table's D call, not checked against the DNA. TRBV1 represents a pseudogene. The CDR3 loop spans 16 amino acids. Here the CDR3 reads CTSSRSRRERRETQYF. In DNA, the CDR3 is TGCACCAGCAGCCGGTCGAGGCGGGAGAGGCGTGAGACCCAGTACTTC.

The chain combines TRBV20-1 with TRBJ2-7; D possibly corresponds to TRBD2 (5 bases). This CDR3 contains 11 residues. Trimming cost V 3 bases and J 3 bases, with 6 bases left between them. CDR1 DFQATT and CDR2 SNEGSKA come from the germline V gene (reference sequence). This chain's CDR3 is CSASGNYEQYF. The DNA of the CDR3 is TGCAGTGCTAGCGGGAACTACGAGCAGTACTTC.

The chain uses TRBV5-6 and TRBJ1-2, with D perhaps matching TRBD1 (6 bases). Germline values: CDR1 SGHDT, CDR2 YYEEEE. This CDR3 is 14 amino acids long. V shed 3 bases and J shed 8 bases, with 17 bases lying between them. The CDR3 loop reads CASSSAAGVRGYTF. Here the CDR3 DNA reads TGTGCCAGCAGCTCCGCGGCAGGGGTAAGAGGCTACACCTTC.

The genes are TRBV19 and TRBJ1-1; D is ambiguous. Per the germline V gene, CDR1 is LNHDA and CDR2 is SQIVND (reference sequence). The CDR3 is 13 amino acids. The germline V and J ends were trimmed by 6 bases and 0 bases, with 8 bases remaining between them. The CDR3 sequence: CASSLGLNTEAFF. CDR3 DNA: TGTGCCAGTAGCCTAGGACTGAACACTGAAGCTTTCTTT.

The gene calls are TRBV29-1 and TRBJ2-2; D unclear. V dropped 0 bases and J dropped 0 bases, with 5 bases sitting between them. Germline V lookup: CDR1 SQVTM, CDR2 ANQGSEA. The CDR3 totals 14 residues. CDR3 nucleotides: TGCAGCGTTGAAGAGGCGCCGAACACCGGGGAGCTGTTTTTT. Encoded protein: CSVEEAPNTGELFF.

The genes are TRBV6-5 and TRBJ1-5, with D unresolved. Germline values: CDR1 MNHEY, CDR2 SVGAGI. The CDR3 is 13 residues long. V shed 4 bases and J shed 1 base, with 5 bases lying between them. The CDR3, as DNA: TGTGCCAGCAGTTCAAGAAGCAATCAGCCCCAGCATTTT. It translates to CASSSRSNQPQHF.

The gene calls are TRBV27 and TRBJ2-1; D ambiguous. V dropped 7 bases and J dropped 7 bases, with 14 bases sitting between them. The CDR3 has 13 residues. Germline V gives CDR1 MNHEY, CDR2 SMNVEV (reference sequence). Here the CDR3 DNA reads TGTGCCAGCACCCACCCCCTTAGAAATGAGCAGTTCTTC. This encodes CASTHPLRNEQFF.